This T cell receptor beta chain was captured by sequencing in a study of cytomegalovirus exposure and HLA in healthy donors. Across the study: Earlier sequencing of some 190 million T cells yielded roughly 120 million unique TCR beta sequences.

In the PCR, 60 Vbeta and 13 Jbeta primers were used. Sequencing used immunoSEQ multiplex PCR; TCRdb keeps in-frame clones, though not all of them. The sample has about 190,000 clones, 81% seen once; the top ten hold roughly 2.1%. The table lists this clone with a few counts. Germline CDR1 reads LGHNA; CDR2 reads YSLEER. The CDR3 is 13 amino acids. V was pared by 4 bases and J by 9 bases, with 13 bases between. This TCR was sampled from a woman aged 18-29 years in good health and CMV-seropositive. The chain recombines TRBV4-3 with TRBJ1-5, with D unresolved. Sample: PBMCs. The CDR3: CASSPAVDWPQHF. The DNA for the CDR3 is TGCGCCAGCAGCCCAGCGGTGGACTGGCCCCAGCATTTT.